This paragraph covers one T cell receptor beta chain sequence. Its target is unknown. The data were taken from a study of blood T cells in healthy people across ages. The study's findings and limits: Fewer expanded clones and more diversity marked long-lived versus aged donors.

Combining a sample-barcoded 5' primer with a J-beta primer mix, a second PCR ran for about 6 to 12 cycles. One entry per CDR3 protein, called by TCRdb with MiXCR from the 5' RACE reads. Among 1.5 million to 1.9 million distinct CDR3 sequences listed, 35% to 45% were seen once. This CDR3 contains 18 residues. The V and J ends lost 3 bases and 2 bases respectively, with 23 bases between them. The genes are TRBV12-3 or TRBV12-4 and TRBJ2-7, with D maybe TRBD1 (6 bases). This TCR came from a young woman in good health. Sequenced sample: blood. DNA of the CDR3: TGTGCCAGCAGTTTCTCTCGGCTGGCCTCAGGGGCGACCTACGAGCAGTACTTC. Its protein product is CASSFSRLASGATYEQYF.